The 2 T cell receptor beta chains reported below all come from one sample, sequenced in a study of blood T cell repertoires in COVID-19. The data were produced by immunoSEQ multiplex PCR, yet TCRdb's version contains in-frame clones alone and is incomplete. Of around 310,000 clones listed, 89% are singletons. The sequencing sample was made of peripheral blood. The receptors derive from a woman in her sixties or seventies with acute or convalescent COVID-19.

This chain connects TRBV5-5 to TRBJ1-5; 7 nucleotides line up with TRBD1. V was pared by 4 bases and J by 0 bases, with 4 bases of the junction left unmatched. The CDR3 runs to 15 residues. CDR1 SGHKS and CDR2 YYEKEE come from the germline V gene (reference sequence). CDR3 protein: CASSQGQSSNQPQHF. The CDR3 DNA is TGTGCCAGCAGCCAGGGACAGTCTAGCAATCAGCCCCAGCATTTT.

The chain is built from TRBV9 and TRBJ2-1; 7 nucleotides match TRBD1. The CDR3 runs 14 residues. Looked up from germline, CDR1 is SGDLS and CDR2 is YYNGEE. Unmatched junction bases numbered 5, after V lost 7 bases and J lost 1 base. The chain's CDR3 is CASGTTGSYNEQFF. In DNA, the CDR3 is TGTGCCAGCGGAACGACAGGGTCCTACAATGAGCAGTTCTTC.